This entry describes one TCR beta chain. The CDR3 is made up of 16 amino acids. Germline CDR1 KGHDR, CDR2 SFDVKD. The V gene lost 1 base and the J gene lost 2 bases, with 10 bases spanning the gap. The data were produced by immunoSEQ multiplex PCR, yet TCRdb's version contains in-frame clones alone and is incomplete. The data hold about 280,000 clones, with 65% to 90% observed a single time. The data derive from a study of blood T cell repertoires in COVID-19. About the research overall: From the United States, Italy and Spain came samples of acute and convalescent COVID-19. T cells, B-cell-depleted T cells, or PBMCs provided the cDNA or gDNA that served as material.

This clonotype was obtained from a human donor in a cohort sampled during active COVID-19. Input material: peripheral blood. The chain has TRBV24-1 and TRBJ2-2; a weak D match, TRBD1 (5 bases). The CDR3 region is CATSDFPRGNTGELFF. The CDR3 coding sequence is TGTGCCACCAGTGATTTCCCTAGGGGAAACACCGGGGAGCTGTTTTTT.